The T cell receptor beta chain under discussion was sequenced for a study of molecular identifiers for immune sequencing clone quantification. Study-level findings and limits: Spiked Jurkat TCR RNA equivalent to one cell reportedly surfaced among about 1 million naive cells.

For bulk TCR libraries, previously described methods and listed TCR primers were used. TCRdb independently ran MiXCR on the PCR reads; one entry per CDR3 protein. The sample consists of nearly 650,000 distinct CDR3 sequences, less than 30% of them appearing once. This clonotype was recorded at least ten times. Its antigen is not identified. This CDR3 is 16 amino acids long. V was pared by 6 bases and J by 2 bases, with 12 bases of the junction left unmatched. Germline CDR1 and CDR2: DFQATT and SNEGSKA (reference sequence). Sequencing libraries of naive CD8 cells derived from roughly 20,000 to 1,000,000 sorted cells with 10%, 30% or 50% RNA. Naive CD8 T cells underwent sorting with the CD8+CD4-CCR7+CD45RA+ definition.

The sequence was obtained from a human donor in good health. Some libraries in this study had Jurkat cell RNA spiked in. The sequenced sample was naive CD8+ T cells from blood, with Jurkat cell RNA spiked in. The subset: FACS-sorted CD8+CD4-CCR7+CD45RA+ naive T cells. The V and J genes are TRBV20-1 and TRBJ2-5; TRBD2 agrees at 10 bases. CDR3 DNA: TGCAGTGCAATATCCAAGCGGGAGGGAAGGCAAGAGACCCAGTACTTC. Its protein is CSAISKREGRQETQYF.